Following are 13 T cell receptor beta chains from one sample sequenced in a study of response to subunit inactivated influenza vaccine. MiXCR, applied by TCRdb to the RT-PCR reads, yields one record per CDR3 protein. This repertoire shows some 640,000 distinct CDR3 sequences, over 11% found once; its top ten account for around 6.5%. The sample consisted of PBMCs from blood, taken around 15 days before vaccination. The receptors derive from a man aged 50-59 years who received an inactivated influenza vaccine.

The chain uses TRBV29-1 and TRBJ2-3; 8 nucleotides match TRBD2. Germline lookup yields CDR1 SQVTM and CDR2 ANQGSEA. CDR3 size: 12 residues. The V and J ends lost 8 bases and 13 bases, in that order; junction bases with no gene match: 14. CDR3 amino acids: CSFKTQRGQEYF. The CDR3 DNA is TGCAGCTTTAAAACACAGCGGGGGCAGGAGTATTTT.

The chain joins TRBV29-1 to TRBJ2-1; no definite D call. Trimming took 6 bases from V and 6 from J, leaving 18 bases between them. This CDR3 is built from 14 residues. Germline V CDR1 and CDR2: SQVTM, ANQGSEA. CDR3 sequence reads: CSVATARLGNEQFF. The CDR3, as DNA: TGCAGCGTCGCGACCGCCCGTCTAGGCAATGAGCAGTTCTTC.

This clonotype was observed a few times. This sequence joins TRBV7-9 and TRBJ1-2, with D maybe TRBD1 (6 bases). Trimming cost V 4 bases and J 8 bases, with 17 bases left between them. Germline CDR1 SEHNR, CDR2 FQNEAQ (reference sequence). The CDR3 runs to 14 residues. CDR3 DNA: TGTGCCAGCAGCTCCGGGGGGGGCTCAACGGGCTACACCTTC. Translated, it gives CASSSGGGSTGYTF.

At least ten counts were recorded for this clonotype. V usage is TRBV27 and J usage is TRBJ1-6; a possible D gene is TRBD1 (6 bases). The CDR3 has 15 residues. Germline V gene lookup returns CDR1 MNHEY and CDR2 SMNVEV (reference sequence). Deletions cut 4 bases from V and 9 bases from J, with 16 bases between. The CDR3 is CASSSVDSSSSPLHF. The CDR3 DNA sequence: TGTGCCAGCAGTTCGGTGGACAGCTCCAGTTCACCCCTCCACTTT.

This clonotype occurred once. V gene TRBV30 combines with J gene TRBJ1-1; TRBD1 might be the D (5 bases). Trimming took off 8 bases at V and 1 base at J, with 14 bases between the two ends. Germline CDR1 reads GTSNPN; CDR2 reads SVGIG (reference sequence). CDR3 length equals 13 residues. The CDR3 here is CAAYRFGNTEAFF. The CDR3 DNA follows: TGTGCCGCTTACAGGTTTGGGAACACTGAAGCTTTCTTT.

This clonotype has at least ten counts. V usage is TRBV4-1 and J usage is TRBJ1-3; a weak D match, TRBD1 (5 bases). The germline gives CDR1 MGHRA, CDR2 YSYEKL. The length of the CDR3 is 16 residues. V was trimmed by 1 base and J by 1 base, leaving 11 bases between them. The CDR3 sequence is CASSQGGPLSGNTIYF. CDR3 coding DNA: TGCGCCAGCAGCCAAGGGGGACCTCTTTCTGGAAACACCATATATTTT.

The chain employs TRBV7-9 and TRBJ1-3; D gene ambiguous. V was cut by 6 bases and J by 4 bases, with 7 bases left in between. Germline lookup yields CDR1 SEHNR and CDR2 FQNEAQ (reference sequence). The CDR3 runs to 12 residues. CDR3 region: CASRSDGNTIYF. CDR3 sequence (DNA): TGTGCCAGCAGATCTGACGGAAACACCATATATTTT.

The rearrangement joins TRBV7-2 to TRBJ1-2, with a tentative D call TRBD1 (5 bases). The V and J ends lost 6 bases and 9 bases respectively, with 20 bases between them. The CDR3 totals 14 residues. The V gene's germline CDR1 is SGHTA and CDR2 FQGNSA. The CDR3 sequence: CASSLGPGRVSYTF. The CDR3 DNA reads TGTGCCAGCAGTCTAGGGCCAGGCAGGGTGAGCTACACCTTC.

V is TRBV14 and J is TRBJ2-3, with D perhaps TRBD2 (5 bases). Germline values: CDR1 SGHDN, CDR2 FVKESK. The CDR3 runs to 13 residues. With 3 bases removed from V and 11 bases from J, the gap between germline ends came to 15 bases. Written as DNA, the CDR3 is TGTGCCAGCAGCCAGAGTCACCGAGGAGGGCAGTATTTT. Protein product: CASSQSHRGGQYF.

The gene calls are TRBV10-3 and TRBJ2-5; 9 positions agree with TRBD2. V gave up 6 bases and J gave up 4 bases; unmatched junction bases: 9. There are 15 residues in the CDR3. The germline V gene encodes CDR1 ENHRY and CDR2 SYGVKD. The CDR3 here is CAISLAGEGIETQYF. The CDR3 DNA sequence: TGTGCCATCAGCTTAGCGGGAGAAGGGATAGAGACCCAGTACTTC.

The rearrangement links TRBV4-3 to TRBJ2-1, with D possibly being TRBD1 (5 bases). Between the trimmed V and J ends, which lost 3 bases and 8 bases, there was a span of 14 bases. Per germline, CDR1 LGHNA and CDR2 YSLEER. This CDR3 contains 14 residues. The CDR3 nucleotides are TGCGCCAGCAGCCACGGTGCAGGGATGGATGAGCAGTTCTTC. It is translated as CASSHGAGMDEQFF.

This sequence joins TRBV9 and TRBJ2-3, with D possibly matching TRBD2 (6 bases). V lost 0 bases to trimming and J lost 5 bases, with 13 bases between them. The CDR3 has 15 residues. Germline V gene data show CDR1 as SGDLS and CDR2 as YYNGEE. The CDR3 protein is CASSVAPRDGDTQYF. In DNA form, the CDR3 reads TGTGCCAGCAGCGTAGCGCCGCGGGATGGAGATACGCAGTATTTT.

The chain combines TRBV10-3 with TRBJ2-1; the match to TRBD1 covers 9 bases. This CDR3 has 14 residues. V lost 8 bases, J lost 6 bases, and 8 bases stayed unmatched. Looked up from germline, CDR1 is ENHRY and CDR2 is SYGVKD. The CDR3 reads CAIRSGQGSNEQFF. The DNA for the CDR3 is TGTGCCATCCGGTCGGGACAGGGTAGCAATGAGCAGTTCTTC.